This TCR beta chain was retrieved from a study of T cell responses to AZD1222 COVID-19 vaccine. Study-level findings and limits: Vaccine-associated CD4 TCRs spanned spike, dominant at 160-218 and 743-854. A rise in Spike-specific TCR breadth and depth followed two AZD1222 doses. Of spike-specific TCRs, nearly half reportedly target regions left unmutated in variants.

As concerns this clone: The antigen remains unidentified.

Libraries were prepared by immunoSEQ multiplex PCR; TCRdb keeps only in-frame clonotypes and omits some of them. This sample yields about 180,000 clones, of which roughly 93% are seen a single time; around 0.96% belongs to the top ten. Sequenced here: peripheral blood, sampled 28 days after the second dose of the MenACWY control vaccine. This receptor was identified in an adult who received the MenACWY meningococcal vaccine as a control.

The CDR3 bases are TGTGCCAGCAGCCAAGAGCACCGAGCTAATGAAAAACTGTTTTTT. This gives the protein CASSQEHRANEKLFF. The chain recombines TRBV4-2 with TRBJ1-4; no clear D gene. Per germline, CDR1 LGHNA and CDR2 YNFKEQ. The V end was cut by 0 bases, the J end by 3 bases, with 8 bases between. The CDR3 runs 15 residues.